A single sample is the source of the 26 T cell receptor beta chains below, sequenced in a study of T cell changes during pregnancy in multiple sclerosis. TCRdb keeps only in-frame clones here, not all; method: immunoSEQ multiplex PCR. The table lists roughly 50,000 clones, approximately 90% of them singletons, with around 7.9% in the top ten. The sequencing here drew on CD8+ T cells from peripheral blood mononuclear cells, taken in the second trimester of pregnancy. These receptor sequences come from a female donor with multiple sclerosis, enrolled in a pregnancy study.

This chain links TRBV5-1 with TRBJ2-2; possibly TRBD2 for D (7 bases). CDR3 length equals 17 residues. Trimming left V 7 bases short and J 6 bases short, with 25 bases between. CDR1 SGHRS and CDR2 YFSETQ come from the germline V gene. Here the CDR3 DNA reads TGCGCCAGCCGAAAACCGGCAACGGGGGGCGGCTCCGGGGAGCTGTTTTTT. It codes for CASRKPATGGGSGELFF. The full variable domain, its missing parts supplied by reference TRBV5-1 and TRBJ2-2, is KAGVTQTPRYLIKTRGQQVTLSCSPISGHRSVSWYQQTPGQGLQFLFEYFSETQRNKGNFPGRFSGRQFSNSRSEMNVSTLELGDSALYLCASRKPATGGGSGELFFGEGSRLTVL.

This rearrangement joins TRBV7-9 to TRBJ2-1, with D maybe TRBD1 (7 bases). Germline lookup yields CDR1 SEHNR and CDR2 FQNEAQ (reference sequence). The CDR3 contains 16 residues. Trimming removed 5 bases from V and 3 bases from J, with 17 bases in between. CDR3 in amino acids: CASSLSEGAHYNEQFF. CDR3 bases: TGTGCCAGCAGCCTATCGGAGGGGGCTCACTACAATGAGCAGTTCTTC.

The chain recombines TRBV11-2 with TRBJ1-6; D remains ambiguous. The ends were cut back, 0 bases at V and 10 bases at J, with 13 bases in the middle. The CDR3 extends over 15 amino acids. Per germline, CDR1 SGHAT and CDR2 FQNNGV. The CDR3, as DNA: TGTGCCAGCAGCTTAGACGTCCTACCAGGATCACCCCTCCACTTT. Translated, it gives CASSLDVLPGSPLHF.

This rearrangement joins TRBV2 to TRBJ1-5, with TRBD1 matching 11 bases. The CDR3 runs to 18 residues. J gave up 0 bases and V 6 bases, and 10 bases lay outside the gene matches. In germline, CDR1 is SNHLY, CDR2 FYNNEI. The CDR3 here is CASRGQGESEDSNQPQHF. The CDR3 nucleotides are TGTGCCAGCAGGGGACAGGGGGAGAGTGAAGATAGCAATCAGCCCCAGCATTTT.

The chain couples TRBV4-1 to TRBJ2-7; 8 bases match TRBD1. Trimming at V came to 3 bases and at J to 3 bases, leaving 7 bases not matched to a gene. Germline-derived CDR1 and CDR2 are MGHRA and YSYEKL. This CDR3 has 15 amino acids. CDR3 sequence (DNA): TGCGCCAGCAGCCACCAAACAGGGGGGCTCTACGAGCAGTACTTC. The encoded protein is CASSHQTGGLYEQYF.

The chain uses TRBV6-6 and TRBJ2-7; 7 bases agree with TRBD2. CDR1 is MNHNY, CDR2 SVGAGI, per germline (reference sequence). The V and J ends lost 5 bases and 6 bases, in that order; junction bases with no gene match: 13. The CDR3 is 15 amino acids. CDR3 protein: CASSHHSGTTGEQYF. The DNA of the CDR3 is TGTGCCAGCAGTCACCACTCCGGGACTACCGGCGAGCAGTACTTC.

This chain uses TRBV27 with TRBJ2-1, with 9 bases aligning to TRBD1. The CDR3 sequence is 15 residues long. V shed 5 bases, J shed 4 bases, and the junction held 6 bases outside the gene matches. Germline CDR1 is MNHEY and CDR2 is SMNVEV (reference sequence). The CDR3 loop reads CASSPGGTGYNEQFF. For the CDR3, the DNA is TGTGCCAGCAGTCCAGGGGGGACAGGGTACAATGAGCAGTTCTTC.

The chain recombines TRBV6-5 with TRBJ2-3; D might be TRBD2 (6 bases). The CDR3 length is 15 residues. Trimming took off 1 base at V and 0 bases at J, with 8 bases between the two ends. The germline gives CDR1 MNHEY, CDR2 SVGAGI. The CDR3 DNA is TGTGCCAGCAGTTACTGGGGGACTAGCACAGATACGCAGTATTTT. This codes for CASSYWGTSTDTQYF.

The chain joins TRBV19 to TRBJ2-1; perhaps TRBD2 as D (5 bases). Trimming took off 5 bases at V and 4 bases at J, with 27 bases between the two ends. This CDR3 spans 19 amino acids. In germline, CDR1 is LNHDA, CDR2 SQIVND (reference sequence). In DNA, the CDR3 is TGTGCCAGTAGTTGCCCGGACCCAACTACTTGCGGAGGTTACAATGAGCAGTTCTTC. Its translation is CASSCPDPTTCGGYNEQFF.

The V call is TRBV27, the J call TRBJ2-1, with D perhaps TRBD1 (9 bases). V was shortened by 6 bases and J by 6 bases, with 21 bases between the two germline ends. The CDR3 is made up of 16 amino acids. Germline CDR1 MNHEY, CDR2 SMNVEV (reference sequence). CDR3 DNA: TGTGCCAGCAGCTCCTTAGCGGGACAGGGTCCCAATGAGCAGTTCTTC. Translation: CASSSLAGQGPNEQFF.

The CDR3: CASSGGQTIQVNEKLFF. CDR3 nucleotide sequence: TGTGCCAGCAGTGGGGGACAGACAATCCAAGTGAATGAAAAACTGTTTTTT. The gene calls are TRBV2 and TRBJ1-4, with TRBD1 identical over 7 bases. V lost 4 bases and J lost 5; bases outside the gene matches: 13. The CDR3 extends over 17 amino acids. Germline V lookup: CDR1 SNHLY, CDR2 FYNNEI.

This chain connects TRBV6-1 to TRBJ1-2, with 7 nucleotides matching TRBD1. Trimming removed 0 bases from V and 3 bases from J; junction bases left unmatched: 7. The CDR3 length is 16 residues. CDR1 is MNHNS and CDR2 is SASEGT in the germline V gene. The CDR3 sequence is CASSEALEGAYYGYTF. The DNA of the CDR3 is TGTGCCAGCAGTGAAGCGCTGGAGGGGGCCTACTATGGCTACACCTTC.

This chain links TRBV6-1 with TRBJ1-2; no reliable D call. V dropped 2 bases and J dropped 8 bases, with 18 bases sitting between them. This CDR3 has 15 amino acids. In germline, CDR1 is MNHNS, CDR2 SASEGT. In DNA, the CDR3 is TGTGCCAGCAGTGAAAAGGGTCCGCCAACGGGGGGCTACACCTTC. Its protein is CASSEKGPPTGGYTF.

This chain connects TRBV4-1 to TRBJ1-6; 8 nucleotides match TRBD1. V lost 4 bases to trimming and J lost 0 bases; unmatched junction nucleotides: 2. Germline loops: CDR1 MGHRA, CDR2 YSYEKL. The CDR3 is made up of 16 amino acids. This CDR3 reads CASSLGQGSYNSPLHF. The CDR3 DNA reads TGCGCCAGCAGCCTTGGACAGGGCTCCTATAATTCACCCCTCCACTTT.

The chain uses TRBV14 and TRBJ2-1, with D possibly being TRBD2 (6 bases). CDR1 is SGHDN, CDR2 FVKESK, per germline. The CDR3 is 17 residues long. Trimming pared 2 bases from V and 7 bases from J, leaving 21 bases between. The CDR3 region has the DNA TGTGCCAGCAGCCAATTGCGTGGGGGGAATTTCGGGAATGAGCAGTTCTTC. Protein sequence: CASSQLRGGNFGNEQFF.

The rearrangement uses TRBV13 and TRBJ2-1, with 9 bases matching TRBD2. The V segment lost 4 bases and the J segment 6 bases; nucleotides outside the gene matches: 16. The CDR3 extends over 18 amino acids. CDR1 is PRHDT, CDR2 FYEKMQ, per germline (reference sequence). CDR3: CASSSSGVGRGGGNEQFF. DNA for the CDR3: TGTGCCAGCAGCTCGAGCGGGGTGGGGCGGGGGGGCGGCAATGAGCAGTTCTTC.

This chain joins TRBV5-6 and TRBJ1-6; 7 bases match TRBD1. V gave up 5 bases and J gave up 3 bases; unmatched junction bases: 5. The CDR3 consists of 15 residues. The V gene's germline CDR1 is SGHDT and CDR2 YYEEEE. The CDR3 sequence: CASSSDRFYNSPLHF. CDR3 coding DNA: TGTGCCAGCAGTTCGGACAGGTTCTATAATTCACCCCTCCACTTT.

This clone is a singleton in its sample. V and J are TRBV7-3 and TRBJ2-5; 9 nucleotides line up with TRBD2. After removal of 5 bases from V and 4 bases from J, the junction contained 11 bases not matched to a gene. Per the germline V gene, CDR1 is SGHTA and CDR2 is FQGTGA. The CDR3 totals 16 residues. This CDR3 reads CASSHSSGGGVETQYF. The CDR3 bases are TGTGCCAGCAGCCACTCCTCCGGCGGGGGGGTAGAGACCCAGTACTTC.

The rearrangement uses TRBV16 and TRBJ1-1; D call uncertain. With 1 base removed from V and 5 bases from J, the gap between germline ends came to 11 bases. The germline gives CDR1 KGHSY, CDR2 FQNENV. This CDR3 is built from 14 residues. CDR3 in DNA: TGTGCCAGCAGCCAATTCATCCCGGGGACTGAAGCTTTCTTT. This sequence encodes CASSQFIPGTEAFF.

This chain connects TRBV9 to TRBJ2-1; D call uncertain. Germline CDR1 is SGDLS and CDR2 is YYNGEE. V lost 0 bases, J lost 9 bases, and 10 bases lay in between. The CDR3 has 13 residues. The CDR3 DNA reads TGTGCCAGCAGCGTAGGGATTCCGGGTGAGCAGTTCTTC. Translation: CASSVGIPGEQFF.

This clone was seen a single time. The V call is TRBV7-8, the J call TRBJ1-2; D is undetermined. The V end was cut by 0 bases, the J end by 3 bases, with 8 bases between. The length of the CDR3 is 14 residues. Germline V gene sequence: CDR1 SGHVS, CDR2 FQNEAQ. Here the CDR3 reads CASSLAGRDYGYTF. The DNA for the CDR3 is TGTGCCAGCAGCTTAGCAGGGAGAGACTATGGCTACACCTTC.

The chain couples TRBV9 to TRBJ2-1; 12 bases match TRBD2. J gave up 9 bases and V 6 bases, and 7 bases lay outside the gene matches. This CDR3 comprises 14 residues. CDR1 is SGDLS, CDR2 YYNGEE, per germline. The CDR3 reads CASNVLAGGGEQFF. The CDR3 DNA reads TGTGCCAGCAATGTTCTAGCGGGGGGGGGTGAGCAGTTCTTC.

The rearrangement links TRBV6-1 to TRBJ1-6, with D uncertain. Germline CDR1 reads MNHNS; CDR2 reads SASEGT. The CDR3 length is 15 residues. The V and J ends lost 2 bases and 5 bases respectively, with 10 bases between them. In DNA form, the CDR3 reads TGTGCCAGCAGTGAATTAGGACTGAATAATTCACCCCTCCACTTT. This codes for CASSELGLNNSPLHF.

V gene TRBV6-1 combines with J gene TRBJ1-4; 8 bases align to TRBD1. The CDR3 has 13 residues. Germline CDR1 and CDR2: MNHNS and SASEGT. Trimming took 7 bases from V and 10 from J; bases not matched to a gene: 8. The CDR3 is CASTDRESGKLFF. The CDR3 DNA reads TGTGCCAGCACGGACAGGGAAAGCGGAAAACTGTTTTTT.

The V call is TRBV18, the J call TRBJ2-3; no definite D call. The CDR3 has 14 residues. V was cut by 10 bases and J by 2 bases, with 16 bases left in between. Looked up from germline, CDR1 is KGHSH and CDR2 is LQKENI. The chain's CDR3 is CATQDGEITDTQYF. CDR3 DNA: TGTGCCACCCAAGACGGAGAAATCACAGATACGCAGTATTTT.

The chain employs TRBV6-1 and TRBJ1-1, with D possibly being TRBD1 (6 bases). CDR1 and CDR2 (germline): MNHNS, SASEGT. The germline V and J ends were trimmed by 3 bases and 0 bases, with 20 bases remaining between them. The CDR3 loop spans 18 amino acids. DNA for the CDR3: TGTGCCAGCAGTGATAGATTCCCAGGGGCCCTAGTGAACACTGAAGCTTTCTTT. This encodes CASSDRFPGALVNTEAFF.